Each of the 25 T cell receptor beta chains below was sequenced from the same sample in a study of Ad26.COV2.S vaccination and SARS-CoV-2 variants. Clones were sequenced by immunoSEQ multiplex PCR, and TCRdb holds only the in-frame ones, with some missing. The data contain some 640,000 clones, around 89% of them seen just once; the ten biggest clones take up nearly 1.5%. Treatment indicated: 19 received Ad26.COV2.S at low or high dose, single or two shots; a few received placebo; per-sample allocation not given. Sampling took place 63 days after the first vaccine or placebo injection. Specimen: peripheral blood, collected in a trial of Ad26.COV2.S vaccine versus placebo. These receptors were taken from a person aged 18-65 years who received the Ad26.COV2.S COVID-19 vaccine or a placebo.

The chain joins TRBV19 to TRBJ2-3; 8 nucleotides match TRBD1. CDR3 length equals 13 residues. The trim removed 7 bases at V and 6 bases at J, leaving 6 bases unmatched. Per the germline V gene, CDR1 is LNHDA and CDR2 is SQIVND (reference sequence). Here the CDR3 DNA reads TGTGCCAGTACAGGGGGCCGTTTGGATACGCAGTATTTT. This sequence encodes CASTGGRLDTQYF.

J is TRBJ1-1 and V is TRBV7-2, with D possibly being TRBD1 (6 bases). V was trimmed by 5 bases and J by 0 bases, leaving 10 bases between them. Germline V CDR1 and CDR2: SGHTA, FQGNSA. The CDR3 extends over 14 amino acids. DNA of the CDR3: TGTGCCAGCAGCCGCCGGGGGCTGAACACTGAAGCTTTCTTT. Protein product: CASSRRGLNTEAFF.

The V and J genes are TRBV7-2 and TRBJ2-3; D is uncertain. In germline, CDR1 is SGHTA, CDR2 FQGNSA. Trimming left V 1 base short and J 1 base short, with 21 bases between. The CDR3 has 19 residues. CDR3 protein: CASSLVPWVGTPGTDTQYF. The CDR3 region has the DNA TGTGCCAGCAGCTTAGTGCCCTGGGTTGGCACACCTGGCACAGATACGCAGTATTTT.

The chain joins TRBV6-5 to TRBJ1-2, with a weak D call TRBD1 (5 bases). Trimming took off 0 bases at V and 4 bases at J, with 12 bases between the two ends. CDR1 is MNHEY, CDR2 SVGAGI, per germline. The CDR3 has 15 residues. CDR3 residues: CASSYSITQAYGYTF. The CDR3 DNA sequence: TGTGCCAGCAGTTACTCGATTACACAGGCCTATGGCTACACCTTC.

The CDR3 region has the DNA TGTGCCAGCAGCTTAGTGGGGAGTCCCTACGAGCAGTACTTC. Protein: CASSLVGSPYEQYF. The chain uses TRBV7-2 and TRBJ2-7; D is possibly TRBD2 (5 bases). V shed 1 base and J shed 2 bases, with 9 bases lying between them. The germline V gene has CDR1 SGHTA and CDR2 FQGNSA. The CDR3 runs 14 residues.

This sequence joins TRBV12-3 or TRBV12-4 and TRBJ2-5, with unresolved D. Deletions cut 4 bases from V and 2 bases from J, with 8 bases between. The CDR3 contains 13 residues. The CDR3 coding sequence is TGTGCCAGCAGTTGGGTGTCTCAAGAGACCCAGTACTTC. It codes for CASSWVSQETQYF.

The CDR3 sequence: CASSPGGHNEQFF. Written as DNA, the CDR3 is TGTGCCAGCAGTCCCGGGGGTCACAATGAGCAGTTCTTC. The genes are TRBV12-3 or TRBV12-4 and TRBJ2-1; possibly TRBD2 for D (6 bases). The CDR3 spans 13 residues. Trimming removed 5 bases at V and 5 bases at J, with 10 bases between.

J is TRBJ1-2 and V is TRBV9; unclear D gene. CDR1 is SGDLS, CDR2 YYNGEE, per germline. The length of the CDR3 is 14 residues. Trimming took 0 bases from V and 3 from J, leaving 9 bases between them. CDR3 nucleotides: TGTGCCAGCAGCGTAGTGGCAGCGGACTATGGCTACACCTTC. It encodes CASSVVAADYGYTF. Drawing the rest from reference TRBV9 and TRBJ1-2, the complete variable domain is DSGVTQTPKHLITATGQRVTLRCSPRSGDLSVYWYQQSLDQGLQFLIQYYNGEERAKGNILERFSAQQFPDLHSELNLSSLELGDSALYFCASSVVAADYGYTFGSGTRLTVV.

The rearrangement links TRBV7-3 to TRBJ1-3; D is uncertain. Germline V gives CDR1 SGHTA, CDR2 FQGTGA. V was cut by 4 bases and J by 6 bases, with 19 bases left in between. The CDR3 covers 16 residues. The CDR3 coding sequence is TGTGCCAGCAGCTCCTCAGCTACCTCTGGAGAAAACACCATATATTTT. Its protein is CASSSSATSGENTIYF.

This clone was observed once. The rearrangement joins TRBV12-3 or TRBV12-4 to TRBJ1-1; D remains ambiguous. Trimming took 3 bases from V and 4 from J, leaving 6 bases between them. The CDR3 sequence is 12 residues long. The CDR3 sequence: CASSFWITEAFF. The CDR3 DNA follows: TGTGCCAGCAGTTTTTGGATCACTGAAGCTTTCTTT.

This chain links TRBV10-1 with TRBJ2-1, with 13 bases lining up with TRBD2. CDR1 WNHNN and CDR2 SYGVQD come from the germline V gene (reference sequence). V trimming: 10 bases; J trimming: 8 bases; junction bases outside the gene matches: 2. The length of the CDR3 is 12 residues. The CDR3 sequence: CATGLAGDEQFF. The CDR3 nucleotides are TGCGCCACCGGACTAGCGGGAGATGAGCAGTTCTTC.

The rearrangement uses TRBV15 and TRBJ2-1; D is undetermined. This CDR3 contains 14 residues. Germline lookup yields CDR1 LNHNV and CDR2 YYDKDF (reference sequence). V lost 0 bases, J lost 10 bases, and 13 bases lay in between. The DNA for the CDR3 is TGTGCCACCAGCAGAGACCGGGCCGAGTGGGAGCAGTTCTTC. It is translated as CATSRDRAEWEQFF.

V is TRBV2 and J is TRBJ1-3; D is perhaps TRBD1 (6 bases). This CDR3 has 16 amino acids. Trimming pared 3 bases from V and 5 bases from J, leaving 17 bases between. CDR1 SNHLY and CDR2 FYNNEI come from the germline V gene. The CDR3 nucleotides are TGTGCCAGCAGTGAGAGGTTGGGGGCGCGAAGAAACACCATATATTTT. Translated: CASSERLGARRNTIYF.

The rearrangement joins TRBV13 to TRBJ2-3; the match to TRBD2 covers 13 bases. The CDR3 contains 16 residues. Germline V gives CDR1 PRHDT, CDR2 FYEKMQ (reference sequence). V was pared by 5 bases and J by 6 bases, with 8 bases of the junction left unmatched. The CDR3 region has the DNA TGTGCCAGCAGCGGAGGGACTAGCGGGGCGAGGGATACGCAGTATTTT. Its translation: CASSGGTSGARDTQYF.

The chain is built from TRBV30 and TRBJ1-2; D gene unclear. This CDR3 has 14 residues. CDR1 is GTSNPN and CDR2 is SVGIG in the germline V gene (reference sequence). V dropped 4 bases and J dropped 0 bases, with 12 bases sitting between them. The CDR3 protein is CAWKRQVPNYGYTF. CDR3 bases: TGTGCCTGGAAGAGGCAGGTACCTAACTATGGCTACACCTTC.

The J gene is TRBJ2-7, the V gene TRBV18, with 7 bases fitting TRBD1. The CDR3 runs to 15 residues. The V segment lost 3 bases and the J segment 4 bases; nucleotides outside the gene matches: 9. CDR1 and CDR2 from the germline V gene are KGHSH and LQKENI. The CDR3 sequence is CASSPSPGQIYEQYF. CDR3 in DNA: TGTGCCAGCTCACCTTCCCCGGGACAGATATACGAGCAGTACTTC.

This clone appeared a few times. The genes are TRBV6-6 and TRBJ1-1; the D gene is possibly TRBD1 (6 bases). CDR1 and CDR2 (germline): MNHNY, SVGAGI (reference sequence). The CDR3 spans 12 residues. The V gene lost 6 bases and the J gene lost 6 bases, with 11 bases spanning the gap. Here the CDR3 DNA reads TGTGCCAGCAGCCCCAGGGGTTCTGAAGCTTTCTTT. It specifies CASSPRGSEAFF.

The chain employs TRBV7-3 and TRBJ2-3; perhaps TRBD2 as D (5 bases). V was shortened by 5 bases and J by 5 bases, with 11 bases between the two germline ends. Germline V lookup: CDR1 SGHTA, CDR2 FQGTGA. The CDR3 spans 13 residues. The CDR3 loop is CASSRARGDTQYF. The DNA of the CDR3 is TGTGCCAGCAGCCGTGCTCGGGGAGATACGCAGTATTTT.

V is TRBV10-3 and J is TRBJ2-1; no definite D call. There are 14 residues in the CDR3. Trimming shortened V by 7 bases and J by 0 bases, and 10 bases separated the two germline ends. In germline, CDR1 is ENHRY, CDR2 SYGVKD. The CDR3 here is CAITTDSSYNEQFF. Written as DNA, the CDR3 is TGTGCCATCACCACAGATAGCTCCTACAATGAGCAGTTCTTC.

This chain connects TRBV12-3 or TRBV12-4 to TRBJ2-1, with 7 bases identical to TRBD1. The CDR3 runs to 12 residues. Trimming cost V 2 bases and J 10 bases; bases outside gene matches: 2. The CDR3 spells CASSLWDSEQFF. The CDR3 DNA is TGTGCCAGCAGTTTATGGGACAGCGAGCAGTTCTTC.

The CDR3 protein is CATSDLVGIQPQHF. Here the CDR3 DNA reads TGTGCCACCAGTGATTTGGTAGGGATTCAGCCCCAGCATTTT. The V gene is TRBV24-1, the J gene TRBJ1-5, with D uncertain. V dropped 0 bases and J dropped 6 bases, with 8 bases sitting between them. The CDR3 is 14 amino acids. Germline CDR1 KGHDR, CDR2 SFDVKD.

This clone has just a few counts. This chain connects TRBV5-1 to TRBJ2-1; D is uncertain. The CDR3 sequence is 15 residues long. With 5 bases removed from V and 5 bases from J, the gap between germline ends came to 17 bases. Germline CDR1 is SGHRS and CDR2 is YFSETQ. The CDR3 protein is CASRPSSENHNEQFF. The CDR3, as DNA: TGCGCCAGCAGGCCCAGCTCGGAGAACCACAATGAGCAGTTCTTC.

The chain recombines TRBV27 with TRBJ2-5, with D perhaps TRBD2 (5 bases). V was pared by 7 bases and J by 1 base, with 7 bases between. This CDR3 contains 12 residues. CDR1 is MNHEY, CDR2 SMNVEV, per germline (reference sequence). The CDR3 DNA follows: TGTGCCAGCATGGGAGCCCAAGAGACCCAGTACTTC. Amino acids: CASMGAQETQYF.

As for this clone: The same CDR3 can be traced to other DNA sequences in this sample. The genes are TRBV5-4 and TRBJ2-1; TRBD1 matches at 7 bases. Unmatched junction bases numbered 7, after V lost 4 bases and J lost 3 bases. The CDR3 length is 15 residues. Germline loops: CDR1 SGHNT, CDR2 YYREEE (reference sequence). This CDR3 reads CASSLGGTIYNEQFF. The CDR3 DNA reads as TGTGCCAGCAGCCTAGGGGGCACAATCTACAATGAGCAGTTCTTC.

This chain connects TRBV11-2 to TRBJ2-1, with TRBD2 matching over 7 bases. This CDR3 has 19 residues. Germline CDR1 SGHAT, CDR2 FQNNGV. J lost 0 bases, V lost 5 bases, and 16 bases had no gene match. CDR3 loop: CASSPDLGGSSSSYNEQFF. CDR3 sequence (DNA): TGTGCCAGCAGCCCCGACCTGGGCGGGAGTTCCAGCTCCTACAATGAGCAGTTCTTC.